This TCR beta chain originates from a study of T cells in Graves' hyperthyroidism and ophthalmopathy. Study in general: Peripheral blood draws took place at initial diagnosis, ahead of any treatment.

Recently diagnosed hyperthyroidism of less than 2 months' duration affected patients aged 18 to 65. Exclusions: uncontrolled infection, other autoimmune disease, pregnancy, lactation. Amplified TCR beta CDR3 regions came from RNA transcripts. Carried out on the TCR CDR3, a first-round RT-PCR used the HTBI primer set. TCRdb ran MiXCR on the multiplex PCR reads and lists one entry per CDR3 protein. Of about 420,000 distinct CDR3 sequences listed, 15% to 18% were seen once; the top ten hold 7.5% to 9%. The CDR3 consists of 14 residues. CDR1 and CDR2 (germline): SGHRS, YFSETQ. Trimming pared 0 bases from V and 6 bases from J, leaving 12 bases between.

The TCR sequence derives from a woman between 18 and 29 years old with Graves' hyperthyroidism. This chain connects TRBV5-1 to TRBJ1-1; the D gene is possibly TRBD1 (5 bases). Sequencing was carried out using blood. The CDR3 sequence is CASSLDRRSSEAFF. DNA for the CDR3: TGCGCCAGCAGCTTGGACAGGCGTTCCTCTGAAGCTTTCTTT.